This passage covers 30 T cell receptor beta chains from one sample sequenced in a study of shared clonotypes between healthy human individuals. This table comes from immunoSEQ multiplex PCR, and its TCRdb copy is limited to in-frame clones, with some not included. In the table there are about 2.4 million clones, 90% to 95% of which are singletons. Sequencing was performed on naive CD4+ T cells from PBMCs. The subset is: CD45RA+ positively selected. These receptors came from a young man in good health. Some clones in this sample may be carry-over from other donors' samples.

The rearrangement links TRBV9 to TRBJ2-3; 9 bases fit TRBD2. The CDR3 sequence is 22 residues long. V lost 0 bases and J lost 0; bases outside the gene matches: 20. Per the germline V gene, CDR1 is SGDLS and CDR2 is YYNGEE. The CDR3 sequence: CASSVASPGREGPRESTDTQYF. The CDR3, as DNA: TGTGCCAGCAGCGTAGCCTCCCCGGGGCGGGAGGGCCCTCGGGAGAGCACAGATACGCAGTATTTT.

The genes are TRBV6-5 and TRBJ1-2; 7 nucleotides agree with TRBD1. The V segment lost 7 bases and the J segment 8 bases; nucleotides outside the gene matches: 4. This CDR3 is 11 amino acids long. CDR1 is MNHEY and CDR2 is SVGAGI in the germline V gene. The CDR3 DNA follows: TGTGCCAGCACGCAGGGGGAGGGCTACACCTTC. Protein sequence: CASTQGEGYTF.

As to this clone: The sample holds other DNA sequences that translate to the same CDR3. The V and J genes are TRBV6-5 and TRBJ2-2; D possibly corresponds to TRBD2 (6 bases). The CDR3 totals 12 residues. Per germline, CDR1 MNHEY and CDR2 SVGAGI. The V gene lost 5 bases and the J gene lost 5 bases, with 6 bases spanning the gap. The CDR3: CASSRGTGELFF. The CDR3 bases are TGTGCCAGCAGTCGGGGGACCGGGGAGCTGTTTTTT.

V and J are TRBV4-1 and TRBJ1-1; TRBD1 might be the D (6 bases). CDR3 length: 17 amino acids. Germline lookup yields CDR1 MGHRA and CDR2 YSYEKL. With 3 bases removed from V and 1 base from J, the gap between germline ends came to 18 bases. CDR3 nucleotides: TGCGCCAGCAGCCATCCCCCATCAGGGGAAAGGAACACTGAAGCTTTCTTT. Translated: CASSHPPSGERNTEAFF.

The CDR3 DNA is TGTGCCAGTAGAATACGGGCCTCGAGCTCTGGGGCCAACGTCCTGACTTTC. It specifies CASRIRASSSGANVLTF. V gene TRBV19 combines with J gene TRBJ2-6, with D unclear. Germline V gene lookup returns CDR1 LNHDA and CDR2 SQIVND (reference sequence). The CDR3 extends over 17 amino acids. Trimming removed 6 bases from V and 0 bases from J, with 15 bases in between. Filled out from reference TRBV19 and TRBJ2-6, the complete variable domain reads DGGITQSPKYLFRKEGQNVTLSCEQNLNHDAMYWYRQDPGQGLRLIYYSQIVNDFQKGDIAEGYSVSREKKESFPLTVTSAQKNPTAFYLCASRIRASSSGANVLTFGAGSRLTVL.

J is TRBJ2-5 and V is TRBV5-6, with D tentatively TRBD1 (5 bases). V lost 4 bases, J lost 5 bases, and 12 bases lay in between. Germline CDR1 reads SGHDT; CDR2 reads YYEEEE. The CDR3 covers 13 residues. The CDR3 sequence is CASSLKGFETQYF. The CDR3 DNA is TGTGCCAGCAGCCTAAAGGGGTTCGAGACCCAGTACTTC.

This clone was counted a single time. The sample contains more than one DNA sequence encoding this CDR3. This chain uses TRBV28 with TRBJ1-1; no clear D gene. The CDR3 spans 13 residues. V was cut by 5 bases and J by 1 base, with 8 bases left in between. Looked up from germline, CDR1 is MDHEN and CDR2 is SYDVKM. The CDR3 sequence is CASSPPSNTEAFF. CDR3 sequence (DNA): TGTGCCAGCAGTCCCCCTTCGAACACTGAAGCTTTCTTT.

V usage is TRBV19 and J usage is TRBJ1-1, with 10 bases identical to TRBD1. Germline assignment: CDR1 LNHDA and CDR2 SQIVND (reference sequence). CDR3 length: 16 amino acids. Trimming removed 5 bases from V and 0 bases from J; junction bases left unmatched: 6. Written as DNA, the CDR3 is TGTGCCAGTAGTTGGGACAGGGGCCAGATGAACACTGAAGCTTTCTTT. It translates to CASSWDRGQMNTEAFF. Based on the CDR3 plus reference TRBV19 and TRBJ1-1, the full variable domain is DGGITQSPKYLFRKEGQNVTLSCEQNLNHDAMYWYRQDPGQGLRLIYYSQIVNDFQKGDIAEGYSVSREKKESFPLTVTSAQKNPTAFYLCASSWDRGQMNTEAFFGQGTRLTVV.

This clone has just one count. This chain joins TRBV5-1 and TRBJ1-1; TRBD1 is a possible D gene (5 bases). V gave up 0 bases and J gave up 6 bases, with 15 bases separating them. This CDR3 comprises 15 residues. Looked up from germline, CDR1 is SGHRS and CDR2 is YFSETQ. The CDR3, as DNA: TGCGCCAGCAGCTTGGAGCTGGGAGGGGTCGCTGAAGCTTTCTTT. It translates to CASSLELGGVAEAFF. The full variable domain, in which reference TRBV5-1 and TRBJ1-1 provide the parts outside the CDR3, is KAGVTQTPRYLIKTRGQQVTLSCSPISGHRSVSWYQQTPGQGLQFLFEYFSETQRNKGNFPGRFSGRQFSNSRSEMNVSTLELGDSALYLCASSLELGGVAEAFFGQGTRLTVV.

To note about this clone: Other DNA sequences within the sample encode an identical CDR3. The chain couples TRBV2 to TRBJ2-1, with D unclear. The germline CDR1 and CDR2 sequences are SNHLY and FYNNEI. The CDR3 is 12 amino acids. Trimming left V 2 bases short and J 6 bases short, with 5 bases between. For the CDR3, the DNA is TGTGCCAGCAGTGAACGAACCAATGAGCAGTTCTTC. This codes for CASSERTNEQFF. Using reference TRBV2 and TRBJ2-1 for the parts outside the CDR3, the full variable domain is EPEVTQTPSHQVTQMGQEVILRCVPISNHLYFYWYRQILGQKVEFLVSFYNNEISEKSEIFDDQFSVERPDGSNFTLKIRSTKLEDSAMYFCASSERTNEQFFGPGTRLTVL.

About this clone itself: The sample contains more than one DNA sequence encoding this CDR3. The CDR3 protein is CSARGSGEQFF. As DNA, the CDR3 is TGCAGTGCTAGGGGAAGTGGTGAGCAGTTCTTC. The chain uses TRBV20-1 and TRBJ2-1; D unresolved. The CDR3 is 11 amino acids. V was shortened by 3 bases and J by 9 bases, with 9 bases between the two germline ends. Germline V gene lookup returns CDR1 DFQATT and CDR2 SNEGSKA (reference sequence).

The V gene is TRBV7-9, the J gene TRBJ2-4; 9 bases match TRBD2. V lost 4 bases, J lost 9 bases, and 10 bases stayed unmatched. Germline assignment: CDR1 SEHNR and CDR2 FQNEAQ (reference sequence). The CDR3 is 15 amino acids. CDR3 in amino acids: CASSSNSGSTGIQYF. The CDR3 nucleotides are TGTGCCAGCAGCTCTAATAGCGGGAGCACGGGCATTCAGTACTTC.

The chain is built from TRBV5-1 and TRBJ1-1; D unclear. Between the trimmed V and J ends, which lost 0 bases and 5 bases, there was a span of 8 bases. From germline, CDR1 is SGHRS and CDR2 YFSETQ. This CDR3 spans 13 amino acids. CDR3 in DNA: TGCGCCAGCAGCTTGGGGCGTAGGACTGAAGCTTTCTTT. Residues: CASSLGRRTEAFF.

The chain is built from TRBV6-6 and TRBJ2-7, with a possible D match to TRBD1 (5 bases). CDR1 MNHNY and CDR2 SVGAGI come from the germline V gene (reference sequence). CDR3 length: 16 residues. Trimming removed 2 bases from V and 2 bases from J, with 16 bases in between. This CDR3 is CASSYVGAANPYEQYF. In nucleotides, the CDR3 is TGTGCCAGCAGTTACGTTGGGGCAGCGAACCCCTACGAGCAGTACTTC.

The chain is built from TRBV2 and TRBJ1-4; D remains unclear. The CDR3 loop spans 13 amino acids. Germline values: CDR1 SNHLY, CDR2 FYNNEI. V was trimmed by 7 bases and J by 5 bases, leaving 11 bases between them. CDR3 nucleotide sequence: TGTGCCAGCAATCGGAACCCCAATGAAAAACTGTTTTTT. Protein: CASNRNPNEKLFF.

The gene calls are TRBV7-2 and TRBJ1-2; D not resolved. This CDR3 is 14 amino acids long. The germline CDR1 and CDR2 sequences are SGHTA and FQGNSA. V dropped 1 base and J dropped 4 bases, with 10 bases sitting between them. The CDR3 nucleotides read TGTGCCAGCAGCTTAGGATCAGTTAGCTATGGCTACACCTTC. Amino acid sequence: CASSLGSVSYGYTF.

The chain employs TRBV9 and TRBJ2-1; 9 nucleotides agree with TRBD1. There are 15 residues in the CDR3. J gave up 14 bases and V 0 bases, and 12 bases lay outside the gene matches. In germline, CDR1 is SGDLS, CDR2 YYNGEE. CDR3 amino acids: CASSVEDRGPSSKFF. The CDR3 nucleotides are TGTGCCAGCAGCGTAGAGGACAGGGGCCCCTCGAGTAAGTTCTTC.

Only one count was recorded for this clone. The sample has other DNA sequences that encode this CDR3 too. The chain is built from TRBV9 and TRBJ2-1; 12 bases fit TRBD2. The CDR3 extends over 15 amino acids. From germline, CDR1 is SGDLS and CDR2 YYNGEE. Trimming took 0 bases from V and 7 from J; bases not matched to a gene: 2. This chain's CDR3 is CASSVGTSGINEQFF. The CDR3 nucleotides are TGTGCCAGCAGCGTAGGGACTAGCGGGATAAATGAGCAGTTCTTC.

The gene calls are TRBV7-9 and TRBJ2-7; possibly TRBD2 for D (5 bases). Germline V gene sequence: CDR1 SEHNR, CDR2 FQNEAQ (reference sequence). This CDR3 contains 16 residues. Trimming pared 2 bases from V and 0 bases from J, leaving 14 bases between. The CDR3, as DNA: TGTGCCAGCAGCTTAAGGACTGAGGCGACCTCCTACGAGCAGTACTTC. Its protein product is CASSLRTEATSYEQYF.

As DNA, the CDR3 is TGTGCCAGCAGCCTTAGTGGGACAGGGAAGATGGATGAGCAGTTCTTC. This gives the protein CASSLSGTGKMDEQFF. V is TRBV9 and J is TRBJ2-1; 9 positions agree with TRBD1. CDR3 length equals 16 residues. J lost 8 bases, V lost 4 bases, and 13 bases had no gene match. Per germline, CDR1 SGDLS and CDR2 YYNGEE.

The chain uses TRBV2 and TRBJ2-5; D possibly corresponds to TRBD2 (6 bases). V lost 6 bases and J lost 0, with 17 bases in between. The length of the CDR3 is 16 residues. Germline loops: CDR1 SNHLY, CDR2 FYNNEI. CDR3 sequence reads: CASRVAAGSYQETQYF. CDR3 coding DNA: TGTGCCAGCAGGGTGGCGGCGGGATCCTACCAAGAGACCCAGTACTTC.

Points on this clone: Other DNA sequences in this sample translate to the same CDR3. This chain uses TRBV28 with TRBJ1-2; D is undetermined. Trimming shortened V by 3 bases and J by 6 bases, and 5 bases separated the two germline ends. The CDR3 runs 11 residues. Germline CDR1 reads MDHEN; CDR2 reads SYDVKM. This CDR3 reads CASSFRDGYTF. In nucleotides, the CDR3 is TGTGCCAGCAGTTTTAGGGATGGCTACACCTTC.

The chain recombines TRBV6-6 with TRBJ1-1; tentatively, D is TRBD1 (5 bases). The length of the CDR3 is 14 residues. Germline V gives CDR1 MNHNY, CDR2 SVGAGI (reference sequence). Deletions cut 2 bases from V and 2 bases from J, with 9 bases between. The CDR3 DNA sequence: TGTGCCAGCAGTTACGCTGGACACAACACTGAAGCTTTCTTT. It translates to CASSYAGHNTEAFF.

V gene TRBV6-6 combines with J gene TRBJ2-3; 7 bases fit TRBD2. CDR1 and CDR2 from the germline V gene are MNHNY and SVGAGI (reference sequence). J lost 3 bases, V lost 1 base, and 4 bases had no gene match. This CDR3 spans 15 amino acids. CDR3: CASSYFRAGTDTQYF. The CDR3 DNA reads TGTGCCAGCAGTTACTTCCGAGCGGGAACAGATACGCAGTATTTT.

V gene TRBV7-3 combines with J gene TRBJ2-6; 7 bases are a match to TRBD1. Losses at the gene ends were 1 base for V and 2 bases for J; bases not matched to a gene: 2. This CDR3 has 16 amino acids. CDR1 is SGHTA and CDR2 is FQGTGA in the germline V gene. CDR3 region: CASSLKGGAGANVLTF. CDR3 in DNA: TGTGCCAGCAGCTTAAAAGGGGGCGCTGGGGCCAACGTCCTGACTTTC. Full variable domain (rest looked up from reference TRBV7-3 and TRBJ2-6): GAGVSQTPSNKVTEKGKYVELRCDPISGHTALYWYRQSLGQGPEFLIYFQGTGAADDSGLPNDRFFAVRPEGSVSTLKIQRTERGDSAVYLCASSLKGGAGANVLTFGAGSRLTVL.

The J gene is TRBJ1-3, the V gene TRBV18; 8 bases fit TRBD1. The V gene's germline CDR1 is KGHSH and CDR2 LQKENI. The length of the CDR3 is 17 residues. Unmatched junction bases numbered 7, after V lost 3 bases and J lost 0 bases. The CDR3 reads CASSPLTGASSGNTIYF. The CDR3, as DNA: TGTGCCAGCTCACCCTTGACAGGGGCCAGCTCTGGAAACACCATATATTTT.

Details on this clone: Distinct nucleotide sequences in the sample also encode this CDR3. The chain is built from TRBV25-1 and TRBJ1-1; D gene uncertain. Germline loops: CDR1 MGHDK, CDR2 SYGVNS. V lost 4 bases, J lost 3 bases, and 3 bases lay in between. CDR3 length: 11 residues. CDR3 in amino acids: CASSGYTEAFF. The DNA of the CDR3 is TGTGCCAGCAGTGGTTACACTGAAGCTTTCTTT.

The J gene is TRBJ2-1, the V gene TRBV7-9; 10 positions agree with TRBD2. Germline trimming cut 2 bases from V and 10 bases from J; bases unmatched to any gene: 11. Germline V gene sequence: CDR1 SEHNR, CDR2 FQNEAQ (reference sequence). There are 16 residues in the CDR3. CDR3 sequence: CASSLFLAGVGEEQFF. Written as DNA, the CDR3 is TGTGCCAGCAGCTTATTCCTAGCGGGAGTTGGAGAAGAGCAGTTCTTC. Full variable domain (missing parts from reference TRBV7-9 and TRBJ2-1): DTGVSQNPRHKITKRGQNVTFRCDPISEHNRLYWYRQTLGQGPEFLTYFQNEAQLEKSRLLSDRFSAERPKGSFSTLEIQRTEQGDSAMYLCASSLFLAGVGEEQFFGPGTRLTVL.

V usage is TRBV2 and J usage is TRBJ1-2, with 8 positions matching TRBD1. From germline, CDR1 is SNHLY and CDR2 FYNNEI. This CDR3 contains 12 residues. Trimming took 4 bases from V and 8 from J; bases not matched to a gene: 3. DNA for the CDR3: TGTGCCAGCAGTGCGACAGGGGTCGGCTACACCTTC. Protein sequence: CASSATGVGYTF.

This chain links TRBV25-1 with TRBJ2-5; no firm D call. V shed 1 base and J shed 0 bases, with 6 bases lying between them. The CDR3 is 14 amino acids. The germline gives CDR1 MGHDK, CDR2 SYGVNS. CDR3 region: CASSEWTHQETQYF. As DNA, the CDR3 is TGTGCCAGCAGTGAATGGACCCACCAAGAGACCCAGTACTTC.